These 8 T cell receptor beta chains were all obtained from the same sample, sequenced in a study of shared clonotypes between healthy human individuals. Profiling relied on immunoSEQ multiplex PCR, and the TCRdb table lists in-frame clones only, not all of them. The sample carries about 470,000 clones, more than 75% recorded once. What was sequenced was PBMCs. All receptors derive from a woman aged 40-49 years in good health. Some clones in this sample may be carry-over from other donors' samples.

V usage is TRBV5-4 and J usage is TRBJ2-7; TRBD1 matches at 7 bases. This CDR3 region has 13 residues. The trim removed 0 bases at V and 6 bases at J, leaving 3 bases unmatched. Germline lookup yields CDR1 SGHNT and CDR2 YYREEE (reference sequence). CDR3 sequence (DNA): TGTGCCAGCAGCTTGGCAGGGACAGCCGAGCAGTACTTC. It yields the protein CASSLAGTAEQYF.

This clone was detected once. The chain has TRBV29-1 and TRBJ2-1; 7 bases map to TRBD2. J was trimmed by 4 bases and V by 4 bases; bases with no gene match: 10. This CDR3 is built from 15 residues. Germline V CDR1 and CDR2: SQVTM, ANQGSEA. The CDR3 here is CSVARSGTLYNEQFF. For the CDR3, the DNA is TGCAGCGTTGCGCGGAGCGGGACCCTGTACAATGAGCAGTTCTTC.

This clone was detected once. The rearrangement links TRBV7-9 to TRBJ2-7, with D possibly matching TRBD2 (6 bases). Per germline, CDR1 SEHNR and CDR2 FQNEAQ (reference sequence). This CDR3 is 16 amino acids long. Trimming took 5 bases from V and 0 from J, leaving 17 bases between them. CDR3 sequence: CASSPRGREDSYEQYF. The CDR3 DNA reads TGTGCCAGCAGCCCCCGTGGGCGGGAAGACTCCTACGAGCAGTACTTC. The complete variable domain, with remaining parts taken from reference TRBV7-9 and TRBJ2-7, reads DTGVSQNPRHKITKRGQNVTFRCDPISEHNRLYWYRQTLGQGPEFLTYFQNEAQLEKSRLLSDRFSAERPKGSFSTLEIQRTEQGDSAMYLCASSPRGREDSYEQYFGPGTRLTVT.

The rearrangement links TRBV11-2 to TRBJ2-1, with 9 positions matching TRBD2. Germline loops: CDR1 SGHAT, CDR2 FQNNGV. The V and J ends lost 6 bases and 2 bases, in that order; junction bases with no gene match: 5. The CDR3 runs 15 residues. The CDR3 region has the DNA TGTGCCAGCAGTTCCGCGGGAGGGCCCTACAATGAGCAGTTCTTC. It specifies CASSSAGGPYNEQFF. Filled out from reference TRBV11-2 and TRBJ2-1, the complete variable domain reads EAGVAQSPRYKIIEKRQSVAFWCNPISGHATLYWYQQILGQGPKLLIQFQNNGVVDDSQLPKDRFSAERLKGVDSTLKIQPAKLEDSAVYLCASSSAGGPYNEQFFGPGTRLTVL.

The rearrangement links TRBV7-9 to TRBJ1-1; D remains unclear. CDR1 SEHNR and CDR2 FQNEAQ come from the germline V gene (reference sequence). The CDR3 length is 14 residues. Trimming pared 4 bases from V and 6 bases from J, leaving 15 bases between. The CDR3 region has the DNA TGTGCCAGCAGCTGGGTTCAAGGAGGCGCTGAAGCTTTCTTT. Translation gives CASSWVQGGAEAFF.

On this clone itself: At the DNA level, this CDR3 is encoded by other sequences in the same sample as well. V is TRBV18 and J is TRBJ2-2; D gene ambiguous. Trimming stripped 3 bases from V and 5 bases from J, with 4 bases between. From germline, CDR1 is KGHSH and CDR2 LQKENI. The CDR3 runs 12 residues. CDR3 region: CASSPGTGELFF. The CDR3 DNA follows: TGTGCCAGCTCACCTGGTACCGGGGAGCTGTTTTTT. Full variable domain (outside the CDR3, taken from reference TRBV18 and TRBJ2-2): NAGVMQNPRHLVRRRGQEARLRCSPMKGHSHVYWYRQLPEEGLKFMVYLQKENIIDESGMPKERFSAEFPKEGPSILRIQQVVRGDSAAYFCASSPGTGELFFGEGSRLTVL.

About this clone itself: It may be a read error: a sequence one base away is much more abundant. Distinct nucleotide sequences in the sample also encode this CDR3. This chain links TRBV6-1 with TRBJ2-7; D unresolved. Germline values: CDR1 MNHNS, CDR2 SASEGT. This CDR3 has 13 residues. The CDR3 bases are TGCGCCAGCAGTGTCAGGCCCTCCTACGAGCAGTACTTC. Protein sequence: CASSVRPSYEQYF.

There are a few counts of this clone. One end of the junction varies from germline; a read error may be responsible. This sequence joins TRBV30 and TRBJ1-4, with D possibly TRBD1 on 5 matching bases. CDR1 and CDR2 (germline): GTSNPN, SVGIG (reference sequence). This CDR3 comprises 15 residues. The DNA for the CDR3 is TGTGCCTGGAGTCTTTCCGGAACCTCAAGGGGAAAACTGTCTTTT. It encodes CAWSLSGTSRGKLSF.